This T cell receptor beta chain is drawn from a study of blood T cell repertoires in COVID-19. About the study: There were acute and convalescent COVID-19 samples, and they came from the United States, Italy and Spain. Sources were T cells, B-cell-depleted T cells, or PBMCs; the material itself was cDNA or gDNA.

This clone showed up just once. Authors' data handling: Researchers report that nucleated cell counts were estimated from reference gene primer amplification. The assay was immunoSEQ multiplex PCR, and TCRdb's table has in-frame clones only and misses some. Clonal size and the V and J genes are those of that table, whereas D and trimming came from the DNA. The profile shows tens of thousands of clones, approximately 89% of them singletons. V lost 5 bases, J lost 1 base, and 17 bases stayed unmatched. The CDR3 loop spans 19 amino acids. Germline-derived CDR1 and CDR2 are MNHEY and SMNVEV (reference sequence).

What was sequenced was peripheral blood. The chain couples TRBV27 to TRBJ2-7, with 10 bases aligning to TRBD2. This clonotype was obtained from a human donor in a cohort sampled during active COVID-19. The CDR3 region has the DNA TGTGCCAGCAGTCGTGCCGTACCGGGACTAGCGACGTTATCCTACGAGCAGTACTTC. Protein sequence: CASSRAVPGLATLSYEQYF.